This T cell receptor beta chain is drawn from a study of shared clonotypes between healthy human individuals. As concerns this clone: Other DNA sequences of this sample code for an identical CDR3.

Donors were Caucasian adults residing in Nashville, Tennessee, USA. Original methodology: ImmunoSEQ supplied junction-only sequences lacking quality scores, so filtering was different. Sequenced by immunoSEQ multiplex PCR; TCRdb stores in-frame clones only, minus some. The V and J calls and the clone size are those of that table, but D and trimming were determined from the DNA. The table shows about 2.4 million clones, with approximately 90% occurring only once. Sequencing was carried out using naive CD4+ T cells sorted from blood. Subset given: CD45RA+ positively selected. The receptor's source is a young man in good health.

The CDR3 nucleotides are TGCAGTGCTAGAGGGCCTTACGAGCAGTACTTC. Protein product: CSARGPYEQYF. The rearrangement joins TRBV20-1 to TRBJ2-7; D is undetermined. The CDR3 runs to 11 residues. V was cut by 1 base and J by 4 bases, with 5 bases left in between. Germline assignment: CDR1 DFQATT and CDR2 SNEGSKA (reference sequence).